This T cell receptor (beta chain) was captured by sequencing in a study of OX40 agonist ivuxolimab in advanced cancers. For the study at large: The group had a mean age of about 60 years, ranged from about 20 to 79, and was just under 85% male.

Sequencing was performed with immunoSEQ multiplex PCR; in TCRdb, only in-frame clones are kept and a portion is missing. This sample has tens of thousands of clones, with about 90% found just once. The V gene's germline CDR1 is GTSNPN and CDR2 SVGIG (reference sequence). V was clipped by 2 bases and J by 4 bases; unmatched bases: 2. The length of the CDR3 is 14 residues. The genes are TRBV30 and TRBJ1-5, with 10 bases lining up with TRBD1. This receptor was identified in an adult with an advanced solid tumor such as melanoma, head and neck, liver or kidney cancer. The sequencing used CD4+ or CD8+ T cells sorted from blood, collected in a trial of the OX40 agonist ivuxolimab. CDR3 residues: CAWSRDRGNQPQHF. As DNA, the CDR3 is TGTGCCTGGAGTAGGGACAGGGGAAATCAGCCCCAGCATTTT.